This record looks at one TCR beta chain sequence and its context. The data are from a study of T cell changes during pregnancy in multiple sclerosis. Sequenced by immunoSEQ multiplex PCR; TCRdb stores in-frame clones only, minus some. Here the sample spans 20,000 to 25,000 clones, over 75% being singletons. The CDR3 spans 15 residues. Trimming pared 9 bases from V and 0 bases from J, leaving 16 bases between. Per germline, CDR1 SNHLY and CDR2 FYNNEI. Here the sequenced sample was CD8+ T cells from peripheral blood mononuclear cells, taken before pregnancy. This chain joins TRBV2 and TRBJ2-3; tentatively, D is TRBD2 (6 bases). This receptor was taken from a female donor with multiple sclerosis, enrolled in a pregnancy study. As DNA, the CDR3 is TGTGCCAGTACTGTTGGGGGGTCTAGCACAGATACGCAGTATTTT. As protein: CASTVGGSSTDTQYF.